The 2 T cell receptor beta chains below come from one sample, sequenced in a study of blood T cell repertoires in COVID-19. TCRdb keeps only in-frame clones here, not all; method: immunoSEQ multiplex PCR. Among some 170,000 clones listed, around 80% were seen once. Sequenced input: PBMCs or T cells enriched from blood (not recorded which). The receptors were sampled from a woman aged 45-65 years who had recovered from COVID-19.

This chain connects TRBV11-2 to TRBJ2-7; 9 bases fit TRBD2. Looked up from germline, CDR1 is SGHAT and CDR2 is FQNNGV. CDR3 length: 16 residues. V trimming: 1 base; J trimming: 5 bases; junction bases outside the gene matches: 9. This CDR3 reads CASSLGAGGQRNEQYF. The CDR3 DNA is TGTGCCAGCAGCTTAGGGGCGGGAGGGCAAAGAAACGAGCAGTACTTC.

The chain joins TRBV7-8 to TRBJ1-6, with TRBD1 matching 8 bases. The V gene end was trimmed by 0 bases and the J gene end by 9 bases; junction bases not matched to a gene: 7. From germline, CDR1 is SGHVS and CDR2 FQNEAQ. The CDR3 is 16 residues long. This CDR3 reads CASSLASDRGVSPLHF. In DNA, the CDR3 is TGTGCCAGCAGCTTAGCCTCAGACAGGGGCGTTTCACCCCTCCACTTT.